The 12 T cell receptor beta chains below were found in one sample sequenced in a study of blood T cell repertoires in COVID-19. Method: immunoSEQ multiplex PCR; TCRdb's copy keeps in-frame clones and lacks some. The sample lists about 200,000 clones; 70% to 90% were seen once. The sample taken for sequencing was peripheral blood. The receptors derive from a woman aged 45-59 years with COVID-19, enrolled during active disease.

V and J are TRBV5-1 and TRBJ2-3; TRBD1 matches at 7 bases. Germline lookup yields CDR1 SGHRS and CDR2 YFSETQ. The J segment lost 5 bases and the V segment lost 2 bases, leaving 5 bases of the junction unmatched. The CDR3 totals 14 residues. The CDR3 DNA reads as TGCGCCAGCAGCTTCCGGACAGGTGAAGATACGCAGTATTTT. Its translation is CASSFRTGEDTQYF.

This rearrangement joins TRBV7-8 to TRBJ2-5; D perhaps matches TRBD1 (6 bases). The CDR3 length is 16 residues. The V and J ends lost 3 bases and 2 bases respectively, with 16 bases between them. The V gene's germline CDR1 is SGHVS and CDR2 FQNEAQ. CDR3 protein: CASSFPPDSSQETQYF. CDR3 bases: TGTGCCAGCAGCTTCCCTCCGGACAGCTCACAAGAGACCCAGTACTTC.

The chain employs TRBV27 and TRBJ1-2; D is possibly TRBD1 (6 bases). Trimming took off 5 bases at V and 4 bases at J, with 17 bases between the two ends. The CDR3 has 15 amino acids. CDR1 is MNHEY, CDR2 SMNVEV, per germline (reference sequence). The chain's CDR3 is CASSPSAGVPYGYTF. The CDR3, as DNA: TGTGCCAGCAGTCCAAGCGCAGGGGTCCCCTATGGCTACACCTTC.

The chain recombines TRBV28 with TRBJ1-5; D might be TRBD1 (5 bases). The V gene's germline CDR1 is MDHEN and CDR2 SYDVKM. V lost 5 bases and J 0 bases, leaving 11 bases between the germline ends. The CDR3 extends over 15 amino acids. CDR3 sequence reads: CASSKDNHSNQPQHF. In nucleotides, the CDR3 is TGTGCCAGCAGTAAGGACAATCATAGCAATCAGCCCCAGCATTTT. The full variable domain, in which reference TRBV28 and TRBJ1-5 provide the parts outside the CDR3, is DVKVTQSSRYLVKRTGEKVFLECVQDMDHENMFWYRQDPGLGLRLIYFSYDVKMKEKGDIPEGYSVSREKKERFSLILESASTNQTSMYLCASSKDNHSNQPQHFGDGTRLSIL.

The V and J genes are TRBV5-6 and TRBJ2-1; 15 nucleotides align to TRBD2. The CDR3 contains 16 residues. Germline CDR1 reads SGHDT; CDR2 reads YYEEEE. The J segment lost 5 bases and the V segment lost 4 bases, leaving 4 bases of the junction unmatched. As DNA, the CDR3 is TGTGCCAGCAGCCCGGGACTAGCGGGGGGCCACAATGAGCAGTTCTTC. Its translation is CASSPGLAGGHNEQFF. Together with reference TRBV5-6 and TRBJ2-1, the CDR3 gives the full variable domain: DAGVTQSPTHLIKTRGQQVTLRCSPKSGHDTVSWYQQALGQGPQFIFQYYEEEERQRGNFPDRFSGHQFPNYSSELNVNALLLGDSALYLCASSPGLAGGHNEQFFGPGTRLTVL.

The chain carries TRBV24-1 and TRBJ2-3; TRBD1 is a possible D gene (6 bases). The CDR3 covers 16 residues. The germline gives CDR1 KGHDR, CDR2 SFDVKD. Trimming left V 1 base short and J 1 base short, with 11 bases between. The CDR3 DNA follows: TGTGCCACCAGTGATTTTATTCGGACAGGCACAGATACGCAGTATTTT. Amino acid sequence: CATSDFIRTGTDTQYF.

The CDR3 here is CATSDGPTGRGTDTQYF. In DNA form, the CDR3 reads TGTGCCACCAGTGATGGACCGACAGGGCGAGGCACAGATACGCAGTATTTT. This chain joins TRBV24-1 and TRBJ2-3; 7 bases fit TRBD1. This CDR3 region has 17 residues. V shed 3 bases, J shed 1 base, and the junction held 9 bases outside the gene matches. The germline CDR1 and CDR2 sequences are KGHDR and SFDVKD.

This clone was recorded once. The chain has TRBV30 and TRBJ1-1; 12 nucleotides match TRBD1. J was trimmed by 9 bases and V by 2 bases; bases with no gene match: 7. This CDR3 spans 14 amino acids. The V gene's germline CDR1 is GTSNPN and CDR2 SVGIG (reference sequence). CDR3 nucleotide sequence: TGTGCCTGGAGTTCCACGGGACAGGGGGCGAAAGCTTTCTTT. This encodes CAWSSTGQGAKAFF.

The chain carries TRBV24-1 and TRBJ2-1, with 7 bases fitting TRBD1. The germline V gene encodes CDR1 KGHDR and CDR2 SFDVKD. V lost 3 bases, J lost 8 bases, and 6 bases stayed unmatched. The CDR3 length is 14 residues. CDR3 DNA sequence: TGTGCCACCAGTGATCTCGGACAGGCTGATGAGCAGTTCTTC. This sequence encodes CATSDLGQADEQFF.

In its sample, this clone was seen a few times. The gene calls are TRBV10-3 and TRBJ1-2; weak D call: TRBD1 (5 bases). This CDR3 comprises 14 residues. Germline V CDR1 and CDR2: ENHRY, SYGVKD. V was clipped by 0 bases and J by 5 bases, with 10 bases between them. In DNA, the CDR3 is TGTGCCATCAGTGAGTCGACTGGGGCTTATGGCTACACCTTC. Its protein is CAISESTGAYGYTF.

This chain joins TRBV19 and TRBJ2-3, with D tentatively TRBD1 (7 bases). The CDR3 covers 14 residues. Germline values: CDR1 LNHDA, CDR2 SQIVND (reference sequence). With 8 bases removed from V and 2 bases from J, the gap between germline ends came to 14 bases. The CDR3 DNA reads as TGTGCCAGTCGGGCGGGACAGAACACAGATACGCAGTATTTT. This encodes CASRAGQNTDTQYF.

This sequence joins TRBV28 and TRBJ1-1, with 9 bases aligning to TRBD1. This CDR3 has 14 amino acids. V dropped 6 bases and J dropped 2; count of bases not matched to a gene: 4. Germline CDR1 MDHEN, CDR2 SYDVKM. Here the CDR3 reads CASSTGGGNTEAFF. DNA for the CDR3: TGTGCCAGCAGCACAGGGGGCGGAAACACTGAAGCTTTCTTT. Full variable domain (outside the CDR3, taken from reference TRBV28 and TRBJ1-1): DVKVTQSSRYLVKRTGEKVFLECVQDMDHENMFWYRQDPGLGLRLIYFSYDVKMKEKGDIPEGYSVSREKKERFSLILESASTNQTSMYLCASSTGGGNTEAFFGQGTRLTVV.